The entry below gives a single TCR beta chain sequence along with its context. Its specificity is unknown. The CDR3 totals 15 residues. The germline V and J ends were trimmed by 0 bases and 5 bases, with 14 bases remaining between them. CDR1 SGDLS and CDR2 YYNGEE come from the germline V gene. These data come from a study of cytotoxic CD8 clonotypes in ibrutinib-treated CLL. Study results and limitations: Clonality was higher at ibrutinib response and returned toward baseline at progression. On treatment, the uncommon public clonotypes contracted or remained stable.

PBMCs were cryopreserved, and roughly 2.2 micrograms of genomic DNA from them went into TCR beta libraries. Profiled with immunoSEQ multiplex PCR; TCRdb holds only in-frame clones, not every one. The data show tens of thousands of clones, roughly 84% seen once. This TCR derives from a human donor with chronic lymphocytic leukemia. The gene calls are TRBV9 and TRBJ2-5, with unresolved D. The sequencing used PBMCs, collected before ibrutinib treatment. CDR3 coding DNA: TGTGCCAGCAGCGTAGGCCCCGAGAGGTCGGAGACCCAGTACTTC. This sequence encodes CASSVGPERSETQYF.